Sequencing of this T cell receptor (beta chain) was carried out in a study of cytomegalovirus exposure and HLA in healthy donors. Overall study results and limits: Rare sequences made up most TCRs, while some public TCRs were found in many donors.

TCRdb keeps only in-frame clones here, not all; method: immunoSEQ multiplex PCR. The table shows a few hundred thousand clones, with about 90% occurring only once. J was trimmed by 10 bases and V by 5 bases; bases with no gene match: 7. The CDR3 covers 12 residues. Germline V lookup: CDR1 SGHVS, CDR2 FQNEAQ. This clone was detected only a few times. The antigen remains undetermined. Material: PBMCs. J is TRBJ2-7 and V is TRBV7-8; 8 positions agree with TRBD1. This receptor was identified in a woman younger than 30 in good health and CMV-seronegative. CDR3 loop: CASSLDRGHQYV. The CDR3 DNA is TGTGCCAGCAGCCTCGACAGGGGTCATCAGTACGTC.